Given below is one TCR beta chain in context. Germline values: CDR1 GTSNPN, CDR2 SVGIG (reference sequence). This CDR3 spans 16 amino acids. V was pared by 2 bases and J by 2 bases, with 11 bases of the junction left unmatched. The sample comes from a study of blood T cell repertoires in COVID-19. At the level of the study: COVID-19 samples from acute and convalescent phases originated in the United States, Italy and Spain.

As handled by the study authors: Reference gene primer amplification in the assay estimated nucleated cell counts. This table comes from immunoSEQ multiplex PCR, and its TCRdb copy is limited to in-frame clones, with some not included. V, J and clone size were drawn from that table, and D and trimming were deduced from the DNA. Found here are approximately 90,000 clones, roughly 85% of them singletons; the top ten hold 38%. The chain recombines TRBV30 with TRBJ1-2; TRBD1 matches at 7 bases. The clonotype was recovered from a man aged 80 or over with acute or convalescent COVID-19. The sequenced sample was peripheral blood. CDR3 residues: CAWSSNSGGSNYGYTF. CDR3 nucleotides: TGTGCCTGGAGTTCCAACTCAGGGGGGTCCAACTATGGCTACACCTTC.